This entry is about one T cell receptor beta chain. This record comes from a study of identical twins. CDR1 is LGHNT and CDR2 is FRNRAP in the germline V gene. The CDR3 has 13 amino acids. V lost 5 bases to trimming and J lost 7 bases, with 14 bases between them. In TCRdb, the 5' RACE reads were re-called with MiXCR into one record per CDR3 protein. The table lists fewer than 650,000 distinct CDR3 sequences, 7% to 7.5% of them singletons. These same records also appear under a second study, on yellow fever vaccine responses in identical twins.

The receptor was isolated from a woman aged 18-29 years in good health. Source material: PBMCs. The V and J genes are TRBV12-5 and TRBJ1-2; D possibly corresponds to TRBD1 (5 bases). The CDR3 bases are TGTGCTAGTGGTACCTCGACAGAGGGTGGCTACACCTTC. Protein: CASGTSTEGGYTF.